This T cell receptor beta chain was obtained from a study of cytomegalovirus exposure and HLA in healthy donors. Germline values: CDR1 SGHDT, CDR2 YYEEEE. V lost 4 bases to trimming and J lost 4 bases; unmatched junction nucleotides: 5. The CDR3 totals 15 residues. PCR used 60 Vbeta primers and 13 Jbeta primers. TCRdb keeps only in-frame clones here, not all; method: immunoSEQ multiplex PCR. This sample yields 150,000 to 200,000 clones, of which more than 60% are seen a single time; less than 11% belongs to the top ten. This clone was found a few times. This chain joins TRBV5-6 and TRBJ2-7; 13 nucleotides align to TRBD2. Input material: PBMCs. The TCR originated in a man under 40 in good health and CMV-seropositive. CDR3 sequence (DNA): TGTGCCAGCAGCCTTTGGACTAGCGGGAGTTACGAGCAGTACTTC. As protein: CASSLWTSGSYEQYF.